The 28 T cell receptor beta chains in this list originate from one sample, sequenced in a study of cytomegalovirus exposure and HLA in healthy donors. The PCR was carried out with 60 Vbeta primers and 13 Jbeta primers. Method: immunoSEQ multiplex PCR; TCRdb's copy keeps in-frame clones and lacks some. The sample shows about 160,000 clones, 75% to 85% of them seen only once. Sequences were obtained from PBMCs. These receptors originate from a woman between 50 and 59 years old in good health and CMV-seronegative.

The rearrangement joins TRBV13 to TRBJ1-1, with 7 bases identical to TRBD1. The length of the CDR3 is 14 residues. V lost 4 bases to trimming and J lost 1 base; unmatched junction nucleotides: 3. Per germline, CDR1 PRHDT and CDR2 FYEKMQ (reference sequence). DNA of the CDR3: TGTGCCAGCAGCTCCGGGACAGCGAACACTGAAGCTTTCTTT. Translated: CASSSGTANTEAFF.

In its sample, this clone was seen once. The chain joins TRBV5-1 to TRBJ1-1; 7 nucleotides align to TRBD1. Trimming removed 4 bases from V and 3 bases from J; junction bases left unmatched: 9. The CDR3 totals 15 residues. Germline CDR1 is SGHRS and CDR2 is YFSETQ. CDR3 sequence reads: CASSPLPDRDTEAFF. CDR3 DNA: TGCGCCAGCAGCCCACTCCCCGACAGGGACACTGAAGCTTTCTTT.

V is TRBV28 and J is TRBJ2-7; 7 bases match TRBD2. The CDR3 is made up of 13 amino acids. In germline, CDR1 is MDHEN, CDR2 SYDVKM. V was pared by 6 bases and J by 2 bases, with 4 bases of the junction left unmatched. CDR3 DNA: TGTGCCAGCAGGACCGCGGGAGCCTACGAGCAGTACTTC. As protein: CASRTAGAYEQYF.

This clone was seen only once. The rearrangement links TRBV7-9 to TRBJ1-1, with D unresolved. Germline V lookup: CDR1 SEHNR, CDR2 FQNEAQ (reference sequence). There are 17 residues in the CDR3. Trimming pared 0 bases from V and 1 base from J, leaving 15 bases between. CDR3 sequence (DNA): TGTGCCAGCAGCTTAGCATTGGGGAGGACGGGGAACACTGAAGCTTTCTTT. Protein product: CASSLALGRTGNTEAFF.

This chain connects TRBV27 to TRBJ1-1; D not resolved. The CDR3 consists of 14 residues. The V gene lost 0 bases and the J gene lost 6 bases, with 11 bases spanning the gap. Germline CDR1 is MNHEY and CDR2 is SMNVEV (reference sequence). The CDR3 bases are TGTGCCAGCAGTTTATCCGGGGAAACGGCTGAAGCTTTCTTT. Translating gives CASSLSGETAEAFF.

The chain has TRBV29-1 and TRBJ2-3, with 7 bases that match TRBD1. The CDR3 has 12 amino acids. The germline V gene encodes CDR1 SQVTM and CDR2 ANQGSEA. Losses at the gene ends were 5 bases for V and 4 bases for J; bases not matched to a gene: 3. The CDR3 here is CSVYRGADTQYF. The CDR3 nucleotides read TGCAGCGTTTACAGGGGTGCAGATACGCAGTATTTT.

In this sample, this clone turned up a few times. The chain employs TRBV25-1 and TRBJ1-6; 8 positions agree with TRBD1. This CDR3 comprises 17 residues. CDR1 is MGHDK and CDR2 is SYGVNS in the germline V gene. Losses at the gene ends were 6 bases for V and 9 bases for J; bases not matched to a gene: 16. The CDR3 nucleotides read TGTGCCAGCAGCGATAGCACCGGGACAGGCAAAAGTTCACCCCTCCACTTT. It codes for CASSDSTGTGKSSPLHF.

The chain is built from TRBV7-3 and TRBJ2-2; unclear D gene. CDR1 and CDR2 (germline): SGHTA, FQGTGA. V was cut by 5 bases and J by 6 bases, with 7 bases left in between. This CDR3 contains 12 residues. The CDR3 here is CASSPRSGELFF. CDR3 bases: TGTGCCAGCAGCCCGCGTTCCGGGGAGCTGTTTTTT.

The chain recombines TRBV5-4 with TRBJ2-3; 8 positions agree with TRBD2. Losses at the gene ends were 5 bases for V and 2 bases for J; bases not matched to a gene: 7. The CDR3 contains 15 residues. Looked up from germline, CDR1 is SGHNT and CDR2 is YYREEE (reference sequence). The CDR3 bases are TGTGCCAGCAGACCCAGCGGGGGAAACACAGATACGCAGTATTTT. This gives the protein CASRPSGGNTDTQYF.

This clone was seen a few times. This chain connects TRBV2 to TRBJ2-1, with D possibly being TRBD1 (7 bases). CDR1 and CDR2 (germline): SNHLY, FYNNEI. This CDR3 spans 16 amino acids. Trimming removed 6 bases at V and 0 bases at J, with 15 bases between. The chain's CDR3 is CASSRRRDSSYNEQFF. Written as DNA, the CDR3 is TGTGCCAGCAGCCGAAGGAGGGACAGCTCCTACAATGAGCAGTTCTTC.

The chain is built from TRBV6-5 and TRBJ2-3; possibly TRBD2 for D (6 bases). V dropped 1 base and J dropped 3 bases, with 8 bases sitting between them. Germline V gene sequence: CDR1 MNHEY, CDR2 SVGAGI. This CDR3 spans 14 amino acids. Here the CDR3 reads CASSYYGRTDTQYF. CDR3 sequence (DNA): TGTGCCAGCAGTTACTACGGGAGAACAGATACGCAGTATTTT.

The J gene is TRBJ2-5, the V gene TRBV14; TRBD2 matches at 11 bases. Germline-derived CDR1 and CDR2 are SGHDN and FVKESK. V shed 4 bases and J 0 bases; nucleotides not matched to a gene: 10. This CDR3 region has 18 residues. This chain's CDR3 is CASSRPGLADQYQETQYF. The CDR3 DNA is TGTGCCAGCAGCCGGCCGGGACTAGCGGACCAGTACCAAGAGACCCAGTACTTC.

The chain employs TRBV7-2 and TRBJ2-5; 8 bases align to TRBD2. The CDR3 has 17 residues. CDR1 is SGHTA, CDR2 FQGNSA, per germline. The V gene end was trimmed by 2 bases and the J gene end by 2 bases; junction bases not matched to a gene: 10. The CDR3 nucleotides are TGTGCCAGCAGCTTAATTCCACGGGGGGGAAGTCAAGAGACCCAGTACTTC. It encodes CASSLIPRGGSQETQYF.

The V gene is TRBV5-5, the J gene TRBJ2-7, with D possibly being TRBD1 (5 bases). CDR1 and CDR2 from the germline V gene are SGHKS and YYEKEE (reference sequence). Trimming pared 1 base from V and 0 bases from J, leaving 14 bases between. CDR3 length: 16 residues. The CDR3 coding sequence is TGTGCCAGCAGCTTGACAGGCTTTTCACTCTCCTACGAGCAGTACTTC. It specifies CASSLTGFSLSYEQYF.

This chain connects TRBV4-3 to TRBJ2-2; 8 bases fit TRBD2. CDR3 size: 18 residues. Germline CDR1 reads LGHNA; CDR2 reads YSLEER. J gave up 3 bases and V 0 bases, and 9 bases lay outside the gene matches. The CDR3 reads CASSQDMTGGLYTGELFF. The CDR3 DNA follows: TGCGCCAGCAGCCAAGATATGACGGGGGGGCTGTACACCGGGGAGCTGTTTTTT.

CDR3 residues: CASRRTGEGSQPQHF. The CDR3, as DNA: TGTGCCAGCAGGCGGACAGGGGAAGGGAGCCAGCCCCAGCATTTT. The V call is TRBV28, the J call TRBJ1-5; the match to TRBD1 covers 9 bases. Germline V lookup: CDR1 MDHEN, CDR2 SYDVKM. Trimming removed 6 bases from V and 7 bases from J; junction bases left unmatched: 10. The CDR3 consists of 15 residues.

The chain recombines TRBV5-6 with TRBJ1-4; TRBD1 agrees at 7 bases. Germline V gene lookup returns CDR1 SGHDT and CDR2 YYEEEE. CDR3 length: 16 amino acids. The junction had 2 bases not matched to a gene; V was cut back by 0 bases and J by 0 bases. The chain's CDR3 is CASSLGQGATNEKLFF. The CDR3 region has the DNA TGTGCCAGCAGCTTGGGGCAGGGGGCAACTAATGAAAAACTGTTTTTT.

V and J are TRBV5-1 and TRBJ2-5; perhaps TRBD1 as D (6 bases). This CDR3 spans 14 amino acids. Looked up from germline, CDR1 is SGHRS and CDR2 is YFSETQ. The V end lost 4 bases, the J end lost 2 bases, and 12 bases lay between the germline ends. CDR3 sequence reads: CASSIGQSQETQYF. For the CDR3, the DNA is TGCGCCAGCAGCATAGGACAGTCACAAGAGACCCAGTACTTC.

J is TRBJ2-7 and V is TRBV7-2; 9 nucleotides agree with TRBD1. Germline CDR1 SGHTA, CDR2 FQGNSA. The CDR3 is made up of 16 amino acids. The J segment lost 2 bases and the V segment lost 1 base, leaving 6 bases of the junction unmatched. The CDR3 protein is CASSLDGTGRTYEQYF. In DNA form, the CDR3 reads TGTGCCAGCAGCTTAGACGGGACAGGGCGTACCTACGAGCAGTACTTC.

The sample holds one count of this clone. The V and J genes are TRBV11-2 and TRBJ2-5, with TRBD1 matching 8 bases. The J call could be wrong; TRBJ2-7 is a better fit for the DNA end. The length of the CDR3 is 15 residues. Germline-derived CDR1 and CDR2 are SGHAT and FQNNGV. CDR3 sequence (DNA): TGTGCCAGCAGCCCGCCGATCAGGGGGCTTTACGAGCAGTACTTC. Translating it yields CASSPPIRGLYEQYF.

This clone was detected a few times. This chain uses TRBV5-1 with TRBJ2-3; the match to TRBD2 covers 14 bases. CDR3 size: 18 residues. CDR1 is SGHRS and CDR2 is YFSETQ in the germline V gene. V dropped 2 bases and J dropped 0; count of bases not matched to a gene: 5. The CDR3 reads CASSFGLAGGPSTDTQYF. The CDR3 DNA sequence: TGCGCCAGCAGCTTCGGACTAGCGGGGGGCCCGAGCACAGATACGCAGTATTTT.

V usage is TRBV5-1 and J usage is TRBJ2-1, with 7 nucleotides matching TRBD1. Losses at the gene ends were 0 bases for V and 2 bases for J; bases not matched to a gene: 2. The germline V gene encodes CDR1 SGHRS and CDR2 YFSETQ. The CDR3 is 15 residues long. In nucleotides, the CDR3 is TGCGCCAGCAGCTTGGTAGGGGGCCCCTACAATGAGCAGTTCTTC. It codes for CASSLVGGPYNEQFF.

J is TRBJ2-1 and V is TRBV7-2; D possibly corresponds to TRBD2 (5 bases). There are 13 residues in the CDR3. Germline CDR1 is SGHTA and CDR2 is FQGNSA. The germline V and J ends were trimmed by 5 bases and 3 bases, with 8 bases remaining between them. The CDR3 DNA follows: TGTGCCAGCAGCCCGGGATTCTACAATGAGCAGTTCTTC. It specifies CASSPGFYNEQFF.

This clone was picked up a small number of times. CDR3 sequence reads: CASGLTGGRFAEAFF. The CDR3 bases are TGTGCTAGTGGTCTGACAGGGGGCCGGTTCGCTGAAGCTTTCTTT. V is TRBV12-5 and J is TRBJ1-1; 10 nucleotides agree with TRBD1. CDR3 length: 15 residues. The ends lost 5 bases at V and 6 bases at J; junction bases unmatched: 9. Germline assignment: CDR1 LGHNT and CDR2 FRNRAP.

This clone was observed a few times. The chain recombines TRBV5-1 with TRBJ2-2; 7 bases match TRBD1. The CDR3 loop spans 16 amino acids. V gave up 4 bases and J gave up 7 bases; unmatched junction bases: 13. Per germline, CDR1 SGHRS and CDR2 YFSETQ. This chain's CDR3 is CASSPGQAAVGGELFF. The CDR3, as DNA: TGCGCCAGCAGCCCCGGACAGGCGGCCGTAGGCGGGGAGCTGTTTTTT.

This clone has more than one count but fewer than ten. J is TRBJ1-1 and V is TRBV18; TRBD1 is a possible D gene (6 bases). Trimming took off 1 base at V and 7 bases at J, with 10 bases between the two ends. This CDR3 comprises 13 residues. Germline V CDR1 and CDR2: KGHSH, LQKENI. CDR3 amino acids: CASSPQGVFEAFF. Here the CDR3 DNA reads TGTGCCAGCTCACCACAGGGGGTCTTTGAAGCTTTCTTT.

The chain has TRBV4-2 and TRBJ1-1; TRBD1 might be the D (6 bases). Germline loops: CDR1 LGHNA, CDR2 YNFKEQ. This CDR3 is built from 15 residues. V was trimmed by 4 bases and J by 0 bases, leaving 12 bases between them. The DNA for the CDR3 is TGTGCCAGCAGCCCCCGGACAGCTATGAACACTGAAGCTTTCTTT. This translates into CASSPRTAMNTEAFF.

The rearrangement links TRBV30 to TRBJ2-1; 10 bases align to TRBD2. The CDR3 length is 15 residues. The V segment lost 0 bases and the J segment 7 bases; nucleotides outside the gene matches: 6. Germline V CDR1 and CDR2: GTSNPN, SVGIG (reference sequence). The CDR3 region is CAWSVPSGRLNEQFF. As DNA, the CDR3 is TGTGCCTGGAGTGTACCTAGCGGGAGACTTAATGAGCAGTTCTTC.